This TCR beta chain was found in a study of shared clonotypes between healthy human individuals. Naivety among CD8 cells was defined by CD45RO negativity and positive CCR7 selection, thereby excluding terminally differentiated effector memory CD45RA+ cells. Germline V gene data show CDR1 as MNHNY and CDR2 as SVGAGI (reference sequence). V lost 7 bases to trimming and J lost 5 bases; unmatched junction nucleotides: 12. The CDR3 length is 15 residues. At the deep level, the assay was run. Produced via immunoSEQ multiplex PCR; TCRdb's table is partial and in-frame only. The top ten hold 24% of the sample, which has almost 700,000 clones, about 90% seen once.

The chain couples TRBV6-6 to TRBJ2-5; TRBD1 matches at 8 bases. The sequencing input was naive CD8+ T cells sorted from blood. The TCR comes from a man younger than 45 in good health. CDR3 bases: TGTGCCAGCATTAACAGACAGGGGTCAGACGAGACCCAGTACTTC. Its protein is CASINRQGSDETQYF.